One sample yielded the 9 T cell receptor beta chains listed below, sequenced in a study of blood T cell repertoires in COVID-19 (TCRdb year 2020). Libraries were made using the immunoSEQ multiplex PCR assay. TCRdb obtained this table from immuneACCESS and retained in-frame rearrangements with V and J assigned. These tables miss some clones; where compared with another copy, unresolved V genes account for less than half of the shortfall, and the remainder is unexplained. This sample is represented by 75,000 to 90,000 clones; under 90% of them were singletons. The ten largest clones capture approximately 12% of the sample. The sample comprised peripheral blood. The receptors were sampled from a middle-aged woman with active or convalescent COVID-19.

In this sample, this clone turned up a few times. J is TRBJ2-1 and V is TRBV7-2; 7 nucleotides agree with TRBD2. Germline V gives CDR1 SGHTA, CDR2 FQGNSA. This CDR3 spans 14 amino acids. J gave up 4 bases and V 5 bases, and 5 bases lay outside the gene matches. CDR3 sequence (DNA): TGTGCCAGCAGCCCCCCAGCGGGATACAATGAGCAGTTCTTC. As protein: CASSPPAGYNEQFF.

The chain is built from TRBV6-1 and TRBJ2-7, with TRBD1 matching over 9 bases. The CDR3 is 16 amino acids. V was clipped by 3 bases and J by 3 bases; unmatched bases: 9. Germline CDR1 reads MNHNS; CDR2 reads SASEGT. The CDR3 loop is CASSDPATGGSYEQYF. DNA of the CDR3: TGTGCCAGCAGTGATCCGGCGACAGGGGGAAGCTACGAGCAGTACTTC.

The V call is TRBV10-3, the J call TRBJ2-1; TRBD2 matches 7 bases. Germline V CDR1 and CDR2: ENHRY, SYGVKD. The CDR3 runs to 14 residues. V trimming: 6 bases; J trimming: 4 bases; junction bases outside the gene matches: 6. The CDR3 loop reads CAISWTREYNEQFF. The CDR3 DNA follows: TGTGCCATCAGCTGGACTAGGGAATACAATGAGCAGTTCTTC.

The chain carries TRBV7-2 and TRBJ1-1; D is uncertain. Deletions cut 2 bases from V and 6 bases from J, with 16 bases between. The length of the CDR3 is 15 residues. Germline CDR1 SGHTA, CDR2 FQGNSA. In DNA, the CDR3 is TGTGCCAGCAGCTTATTTCACGGGATGGGCGCTGAAGCTTTCTTT. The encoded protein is CASSLFHGMGAEAFF. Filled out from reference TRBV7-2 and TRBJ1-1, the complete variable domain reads GAGVSQSPSNKVTEKGKDVELRCDPISGHTALYWYRQSLGQGLEFLIYFQGNSAPDKSGLPSDRFSAERTGGSVSTLTIQRTQQEDSAVYLCASSLFHGMGAEAFFGQGTRLTVV.

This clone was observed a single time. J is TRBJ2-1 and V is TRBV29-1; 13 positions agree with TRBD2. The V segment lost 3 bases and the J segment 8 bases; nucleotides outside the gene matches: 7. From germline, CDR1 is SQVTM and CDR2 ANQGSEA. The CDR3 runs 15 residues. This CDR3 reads CSVESGTSGKDEQFF. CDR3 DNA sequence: TGCAGCGTTGAGTCCGGGACTAGCGGGAAAGATGAGCAGTTCTTC.

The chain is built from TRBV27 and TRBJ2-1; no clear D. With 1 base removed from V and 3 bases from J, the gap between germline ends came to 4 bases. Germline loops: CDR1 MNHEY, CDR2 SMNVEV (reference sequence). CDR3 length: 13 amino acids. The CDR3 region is CASSLYGYNEQFF. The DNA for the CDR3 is TGTGCCAGCAGTTTATACGGCTACAATGAGCAGTTCTTC.

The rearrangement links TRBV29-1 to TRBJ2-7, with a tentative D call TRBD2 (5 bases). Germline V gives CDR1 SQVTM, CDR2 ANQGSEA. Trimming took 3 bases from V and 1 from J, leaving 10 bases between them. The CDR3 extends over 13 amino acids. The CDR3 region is CSVEAPGSYEQYF. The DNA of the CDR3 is TGCAGCGTTGAGGCCCCGGGGTCCTACGAGCAGTACTTC.

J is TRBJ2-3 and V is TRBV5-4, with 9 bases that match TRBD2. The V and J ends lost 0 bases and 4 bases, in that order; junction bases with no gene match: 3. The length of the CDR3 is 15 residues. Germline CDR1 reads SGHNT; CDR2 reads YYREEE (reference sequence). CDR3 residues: CASSLERTSADTQYF. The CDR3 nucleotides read TGTGCCAGCAGCTTGGAGAGGACTAGCGCAGATACGCAGTATTTT. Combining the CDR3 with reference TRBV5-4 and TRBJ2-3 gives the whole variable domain ETGVTQSPTHLIKTRGQQVTLRCSSQSGHNTVSWYQQALGQGPQFIFQYYREEENGRGNFPPRFSGLQFPNYSSELNVNALELDDSALYLCASSLERTSADTQYFGPGTRLTVL.

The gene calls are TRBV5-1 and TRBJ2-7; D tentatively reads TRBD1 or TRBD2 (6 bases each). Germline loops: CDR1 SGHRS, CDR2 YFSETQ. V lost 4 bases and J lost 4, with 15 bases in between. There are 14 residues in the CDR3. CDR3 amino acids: CASSLEGRGYEQYF. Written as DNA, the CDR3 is TGCGCCAGCAGCCTGGAGGGCAGGGGATACGAGCAGTACTTC.